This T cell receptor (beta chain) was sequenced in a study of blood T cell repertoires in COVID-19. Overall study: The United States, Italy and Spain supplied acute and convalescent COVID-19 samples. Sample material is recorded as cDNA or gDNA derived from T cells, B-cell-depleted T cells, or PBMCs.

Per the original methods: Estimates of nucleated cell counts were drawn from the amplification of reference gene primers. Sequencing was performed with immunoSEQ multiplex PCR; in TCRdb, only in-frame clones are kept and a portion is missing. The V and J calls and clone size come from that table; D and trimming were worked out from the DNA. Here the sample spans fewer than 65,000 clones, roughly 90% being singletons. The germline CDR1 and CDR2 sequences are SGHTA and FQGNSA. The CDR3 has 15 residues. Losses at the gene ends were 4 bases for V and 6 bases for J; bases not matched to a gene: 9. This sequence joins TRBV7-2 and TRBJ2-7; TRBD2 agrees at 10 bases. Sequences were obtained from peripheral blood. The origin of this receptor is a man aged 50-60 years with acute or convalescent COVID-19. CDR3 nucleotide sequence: TGTGCCAGCAGCTCTCGAAACGAGCGGGGGGGCGAGCAGTACTTC. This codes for CASSSRNERGGEQYF. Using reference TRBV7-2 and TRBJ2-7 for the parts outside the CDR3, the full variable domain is GAGVSQSPSNKVTEKGKDVELRCDPISGHTALYWYRQSLGQGLEFLIYFQGNSAPDKSGLPSDRFSAERTGGSVSTLTIQRTQQEDSAVYLCASSSRNERGGEQYFGPGTRLTVT.